This TCR beta chain was identified in a study of T cells in Graves' hyperthyroidism and ophthalmopathy (dated by TCRdb to the late 2010s). The study in broad terms: Peripheral blood samples were taken at the time of initial diagnosis, prior to any treatment. After sampling, hyperthyroidism patients received methimazole starting at 30 mg daily, and ophthalmopathy patients received high-dose intravenous methylprednisolone. According to the paper, TCR Vbeta CDR3 sequencing was carried out on about 140 peripheral blood samples, which came from fewer than 50 ophthalmopathy, around 75 hyperthyroidism and about 17 progressor patients. A discovery cohort of approximately 100 patients, 43 with Graves' ophthalmopathy and about 60 with stable Graves' hyperthyroidism, was used to find distinguishing TCR V-J signatures. The 95 to 100 discovery patients were randomly divided into training and test sets at a 7:3 ratio. Prospective prediction of ophthalmopathy was tested in an independent validation cohort of 18 to 20 hyperthyroidism patients and 17 patients who later progressed to ophthalmopathy. The study also compared thyroid tissue and blood T-cell repertoires from about six Graves' hyperthyroidism patients.

Here is what the overall study found, with its caveats: No statistical method was used to set the sample size in advance, and investigators knew the group allocation. Most expanded thyroid clonotypes (frequency above 0.001) were also found in blood, which suggests that blood repertoires may mirror thyroid immune responses. A 13 V-J signature model separated ophthalmopathy from stable hyperthyroidism, with over 85% sensitivity and just under 84% specificity in cross-validation and 80%/75% in testing. During validation, the model predicted progression to ophthalmopathy a median of around six months ahead of onset, with roughly 65% sensitivity and roughly 75% specificity.

Deletion took 5 bases off V and 7 bases off J, with a span of 21 bases between the germline ends. From the cysteine up to the phenylalanine, the CDR3 has a length of 15 residues. Only the CDR3 portion is preserved as DNA: 45 bases, with reading frame beginning at the first base. The germline V gene sets CDR1 to MNHNS and CDR2 to SASEGT. A patient counted as having stable Graves' hyperthyroidism if no progression to ophthalmopathy occurred over 18 months of follow-up. Hyperthyroidism patients were aged 18 to 65 years and newly diagnosed, with disease duration of less than 2 months. Exclusion was applied to patients with uncontrolled infections, other autoimmune diseases, pregnancy or lactation. Clinical symptoms, serum thyroxine and TRAb, thyroid ultrasound, and orbital computed tomography formed the basis for the diagnoses. Ficoll-Paque density gradient centrifugation was used to isolate PBMCs from about 10 ml of fresh peripheral blood. Trizol reagent was used to extract total RNA, and RNA quality was then checked on an Agilent 2100 Bioanalyzer.

This clonotype was recorded many times. The clone's antigen remains unknown. No much larger clonotype is one base removed from it; base qualities were not supplied. TCR beta CDR3 regions were amplified from RNA transcripts. A first-round RT-PCR of the TCR CDR3 used the HTBI primer set with the Qiagen OneStep RT-PCR kit. Libraries were constructed in a second round of multiplex PCR, after which size selection and purification were carried out. The libraries were sequenced on an Illumina HiSeq2000 using paired-end 100 bp reads. Under the source paper's analysis protocol: SOAPnuke was used to process the raw data, throwing out any read that contained adapters or uncalled bases, had a mean Phred below 15, or lacked an exact constant-primer or identifier match. High-quality paired reads were merged with COPE v1.2.5, and unique nucleotide sequences were defined as clonotypes. Clonotypes were aligned to IMGT TRBV, TRBD and TRBJ reference segments using MiTCR v1.1. Analysis was restricted to V-J combinations with a frequency above 0.0001, which covered approximately 99% of repertoires. The TCS score was defined as F50 (clonal expansion) divided by E x V (chaos), with BLOSUM62-based TCRdist calculated between CDR3 peptides within each V-J. Welch's t-statistics and random forest reduced roughly 530 V-J features to around 14, which were used in a naive Bayes classifier (R e1071). TCRdb passed the public sequencing reads through fastp at Q25 and MiXCR, retaining productive beta sequences. When rows share a CDR3 protein, they turn into one entry using the most common DNA and genes. Clone size and V and J calls follow TCRdb, not the original study. The sample includes some 300,000 distinct CDR3 sequences, with roughly 17% observed a single time. Around 34% of the sample comes from the top ten.

The TCR comes from a man aged 30 to 39 with Graves' hyperthyroidism. The sample comprised blood. The rearranged segments are TRBV6-1 and TRBJ2-7; possibly the D gene is TRBD2, per 6 matching bases. The encoded CDR3 is CASSHFPDYPLEQYF. In nucleotide form, the sequence is TGTGCCAGCAGTCACTTCCCGGACTACCCTTTAGAGCAGTACTTC.